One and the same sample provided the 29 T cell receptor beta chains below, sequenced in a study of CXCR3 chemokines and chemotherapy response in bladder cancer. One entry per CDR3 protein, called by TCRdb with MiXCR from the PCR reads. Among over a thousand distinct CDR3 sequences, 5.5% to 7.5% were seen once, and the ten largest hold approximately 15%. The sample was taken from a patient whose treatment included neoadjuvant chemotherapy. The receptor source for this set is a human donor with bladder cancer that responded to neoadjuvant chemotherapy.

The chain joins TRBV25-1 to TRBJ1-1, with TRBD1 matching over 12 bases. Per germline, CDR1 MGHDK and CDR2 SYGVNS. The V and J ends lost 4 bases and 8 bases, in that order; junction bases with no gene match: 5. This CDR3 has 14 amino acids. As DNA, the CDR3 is TGTGCCAGCAGTGTACCGGGACAGGGGGCGGAAGCTTTCTTT. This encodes CASSVPGQGAEAFF.

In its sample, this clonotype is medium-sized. The CDR3 sequence: CASSGEGQGGTGELFF. The CDR3 coding sequence is TGTGCCAGCAGCGGAGAGGGACAGGGAGGCACCGGGGAGCTGTTTTTT. The V call is TRBV5-4, the J call TRBJ2-2, with 9 nucleotides matching TRBD1. Losses at the gene ends were 4 bases for V and 4 bases for J; bases not matched to a gene: 8. CDR3 size: 16 residues. CDR1 is SGHNT and CDR2 is YYREEE in the germline V gene (reference sequence).

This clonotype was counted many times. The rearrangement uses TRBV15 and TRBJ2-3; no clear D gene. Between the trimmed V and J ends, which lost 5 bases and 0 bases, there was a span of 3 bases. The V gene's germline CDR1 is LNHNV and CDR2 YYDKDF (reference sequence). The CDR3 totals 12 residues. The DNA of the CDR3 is TGTGCCACCAGCGACAGCACAGATACGCAGTATTTT. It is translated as CATSDSTDTQYF.

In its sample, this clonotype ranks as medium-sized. CDR3 coding DNA: TGTGCCAGCACGAAGGGGGGACAGGGGATAACTGAAGCTTTCTTT. Encoded protein: CASTKGGQGITEAFF. This chain connects TRBV6-2 or TRBV6-3 to TRBJ1-1; 10 nucleotides agree with TRBD1. The CDR3 covers 15 residues. The J segment lost 5 bases and the V segment lost 7 bases, leaving 10 bases of the junction unmatched. Germline CDR1 is MNHEY and CDR2 is SVGEGT.

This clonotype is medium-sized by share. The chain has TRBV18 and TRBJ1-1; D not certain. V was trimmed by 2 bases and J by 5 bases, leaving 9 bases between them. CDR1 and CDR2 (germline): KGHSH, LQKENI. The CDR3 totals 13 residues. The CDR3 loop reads CASSPAGVTEAFF. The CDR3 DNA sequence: TGTGCCAGCTCACCAGCAGGCGTGACTGAAGCTTTCTTT.

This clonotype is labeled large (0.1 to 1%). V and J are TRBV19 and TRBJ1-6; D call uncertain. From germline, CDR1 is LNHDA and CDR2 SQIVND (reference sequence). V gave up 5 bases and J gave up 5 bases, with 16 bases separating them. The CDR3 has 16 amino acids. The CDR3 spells CASSSPGIGDNSPLHF. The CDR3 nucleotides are TGTGCCAGTAGTTCCCCCGGGATTGGGGATAATTCACCCCTCCACTTT.

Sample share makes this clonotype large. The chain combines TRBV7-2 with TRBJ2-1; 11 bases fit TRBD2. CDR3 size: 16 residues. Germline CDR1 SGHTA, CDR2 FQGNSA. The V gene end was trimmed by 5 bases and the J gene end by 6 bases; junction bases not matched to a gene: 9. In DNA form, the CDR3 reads TGTGCCAGCAGCCGTCCCGGGACTAGCGGAGCCAATGAGCAGTTCTTC. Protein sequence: CASSRPGTSGANEQFF.

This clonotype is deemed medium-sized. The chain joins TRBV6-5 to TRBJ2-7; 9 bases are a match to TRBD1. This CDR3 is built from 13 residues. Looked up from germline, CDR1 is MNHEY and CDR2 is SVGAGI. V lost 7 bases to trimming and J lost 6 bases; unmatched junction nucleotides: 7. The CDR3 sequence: CASKKQGASEQYF. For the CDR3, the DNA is TGTGCCAGCAAAAAACAGGGGGCAAGCGAGCAGTACTTC.

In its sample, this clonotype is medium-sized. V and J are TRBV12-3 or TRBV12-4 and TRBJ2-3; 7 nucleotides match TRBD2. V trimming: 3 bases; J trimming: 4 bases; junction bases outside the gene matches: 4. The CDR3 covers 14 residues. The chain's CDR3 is CASSFLGRADTQYF. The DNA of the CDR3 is TGTGCCAGCAGTTTCCTGGGGAGGGCAGATACGCAGTATTTT.

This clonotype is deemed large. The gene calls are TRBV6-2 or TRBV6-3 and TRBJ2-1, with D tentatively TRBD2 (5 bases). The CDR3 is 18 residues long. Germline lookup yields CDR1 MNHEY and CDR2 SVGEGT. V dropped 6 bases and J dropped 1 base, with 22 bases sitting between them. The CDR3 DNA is TGTGCCAGCAGCCACCCCGACCTCGTCCCGGGATCCTACAATGAGCAGTTCTTC. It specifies CASSHPDLVPGSYNEQFF.

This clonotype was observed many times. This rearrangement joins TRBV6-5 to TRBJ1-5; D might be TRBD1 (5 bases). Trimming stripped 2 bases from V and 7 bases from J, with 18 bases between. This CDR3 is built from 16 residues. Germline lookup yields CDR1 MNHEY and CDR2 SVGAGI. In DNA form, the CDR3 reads TGTGCCAGCAGTTACCCAGTCTTAGGGGTCTGGCAGCCCCAGCATTTT. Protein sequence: CASSYPVLGVWQPQHF.

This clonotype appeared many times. The CDR3 nucleotides are TGTGCCAGTAGCCCAGGGGCGGGGGTTCAGCCCCAGCATTTT. Translated, it gives CASSPGAGVQPQHF. V usage is TRBV19 and J usage is TRBJ1-5; a weak D match, TRBD1 (6 bases). The CDR3 contains 14 residues. With 6 bases removed from V and 6 bases from J, the gap between germline ends came to 15 bases. The germline V gene has CDR1 LNHDA and CDR2 SQIVND (reference sequence). Drawing the rest from reference TRBV19 and TRBJ1-5, the complete variable domain is DGGITQSPKYLFRKEGQNVTLSCEQNLNHDAMYWYRQDPGQGLRLIYYSQIVNDFQKGDIAEGYSVSREKKESFPLTVTSAQKNPTAFYLCASSPGAGVQPQHFGDGTRLSIL.

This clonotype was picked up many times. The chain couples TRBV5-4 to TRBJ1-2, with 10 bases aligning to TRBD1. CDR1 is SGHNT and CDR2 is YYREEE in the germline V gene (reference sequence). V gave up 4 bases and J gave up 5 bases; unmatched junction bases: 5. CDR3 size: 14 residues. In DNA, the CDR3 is TGTGCCAGCAGCCCGACAGGGGGCGGGTATGGCTACACCTTC. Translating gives CASSPTGGGYGYTF. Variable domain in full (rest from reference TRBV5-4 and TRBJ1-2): ETGVTQSPTHLIKTRGQQVTLRCSSQSGHNTVSWYQQALGQGPQFIFQYYREEENGRGNFPPRFSGLQFPNYSSELNVNALELDDSALYLCASSPTGGGYGYTFGSGTRLTVV.

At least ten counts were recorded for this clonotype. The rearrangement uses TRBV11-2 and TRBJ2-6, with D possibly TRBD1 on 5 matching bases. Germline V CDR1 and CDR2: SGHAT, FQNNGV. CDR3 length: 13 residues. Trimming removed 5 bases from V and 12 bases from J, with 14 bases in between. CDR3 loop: CASSLREGIVLTF. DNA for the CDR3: TGTGCCAGCAGCCTCAGGGAAGGTATCGTCCTGACTTTC.

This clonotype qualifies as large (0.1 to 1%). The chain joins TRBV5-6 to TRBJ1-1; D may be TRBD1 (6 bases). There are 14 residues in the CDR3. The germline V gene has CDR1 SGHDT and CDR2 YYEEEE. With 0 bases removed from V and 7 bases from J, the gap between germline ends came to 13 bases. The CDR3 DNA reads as TGTGCCAGCAGCTTGGGGTGGGGGCTTGGTGAAGCTTTCTTT. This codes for CASSLGWGLGEAFF. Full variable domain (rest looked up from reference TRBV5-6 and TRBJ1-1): DAGVTQSPTHLIKTRGQQVTLRCSPKSGHDTVSWYQQALGQGPQFIFQYYEEEERQRGNFPDRFSGHQFPNYSSELNVNALLLGDSALYLCASSLGWGLGEAFFGQGTRLTVV.

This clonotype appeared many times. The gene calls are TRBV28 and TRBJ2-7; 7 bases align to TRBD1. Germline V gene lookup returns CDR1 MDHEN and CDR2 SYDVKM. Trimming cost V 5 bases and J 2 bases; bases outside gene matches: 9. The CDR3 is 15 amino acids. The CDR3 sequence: CASSVTPGQPYEQYF. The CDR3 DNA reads TGTGCCAGCAGTGTCACTCCGGGACAGCCCTACGAGCAGTACTTC.

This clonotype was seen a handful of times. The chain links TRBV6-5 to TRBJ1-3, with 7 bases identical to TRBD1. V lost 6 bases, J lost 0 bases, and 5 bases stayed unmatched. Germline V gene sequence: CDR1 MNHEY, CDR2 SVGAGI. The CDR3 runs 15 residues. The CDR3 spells CASRLGQHSGNTIYF. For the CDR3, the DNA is TGTGCCAGCAGGCTGGGACAGCACTCTGGAAACACCATATATTTT.

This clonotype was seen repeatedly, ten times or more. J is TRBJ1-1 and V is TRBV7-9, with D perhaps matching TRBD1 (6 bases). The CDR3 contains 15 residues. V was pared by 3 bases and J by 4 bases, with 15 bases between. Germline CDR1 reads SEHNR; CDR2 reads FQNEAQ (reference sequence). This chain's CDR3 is CASSFPTGAGTEAFF. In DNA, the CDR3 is TGTGCCAGCAGCTTCCCGACAGGAGCGGGCACTGAAGCTTTCTTT.

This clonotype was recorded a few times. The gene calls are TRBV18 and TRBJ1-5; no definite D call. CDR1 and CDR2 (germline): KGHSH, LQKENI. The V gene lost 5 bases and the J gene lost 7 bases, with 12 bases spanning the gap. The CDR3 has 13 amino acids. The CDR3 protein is CASSAGHGQPQHF. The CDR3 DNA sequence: TGTGCCAGCTCAGCCGGTCATGGGCAGCCCCAGCATTTT.

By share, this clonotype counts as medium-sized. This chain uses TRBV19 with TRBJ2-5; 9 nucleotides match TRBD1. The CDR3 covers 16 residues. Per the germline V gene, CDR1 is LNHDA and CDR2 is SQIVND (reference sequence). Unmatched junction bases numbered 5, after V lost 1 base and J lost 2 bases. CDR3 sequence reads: CASSIGGGQGQETQYF. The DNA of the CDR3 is TGTGCCAGTAGTATAGGAGGAGGACAGGGGCAAGAGACCCAGTACTTC.

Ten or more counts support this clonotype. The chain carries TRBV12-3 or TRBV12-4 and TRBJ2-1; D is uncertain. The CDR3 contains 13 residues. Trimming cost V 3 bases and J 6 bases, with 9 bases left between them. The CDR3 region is CASSFLLANEQFF. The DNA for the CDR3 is TGTGCCAGCAGTTTTCTCCTTGCCAATGAGCAGTTCTTC.

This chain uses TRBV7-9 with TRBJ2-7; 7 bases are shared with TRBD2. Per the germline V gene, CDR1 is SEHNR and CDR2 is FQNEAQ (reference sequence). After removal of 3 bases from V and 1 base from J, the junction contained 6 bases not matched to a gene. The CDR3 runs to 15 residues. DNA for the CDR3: TGTGCCAGCAGCTTTGAAGGCGGGGGATCCTACGAGCAGTACTTC. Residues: CASSFEGGGSYEQYF.

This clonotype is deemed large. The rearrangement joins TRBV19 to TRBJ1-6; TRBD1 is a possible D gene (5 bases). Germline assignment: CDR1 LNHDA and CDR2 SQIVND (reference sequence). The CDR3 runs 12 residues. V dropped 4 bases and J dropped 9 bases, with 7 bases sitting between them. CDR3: CASSTGISPLHF. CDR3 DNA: TGTGCCAGTAGTACAGGGATTTCACCCCTCCACTTT.

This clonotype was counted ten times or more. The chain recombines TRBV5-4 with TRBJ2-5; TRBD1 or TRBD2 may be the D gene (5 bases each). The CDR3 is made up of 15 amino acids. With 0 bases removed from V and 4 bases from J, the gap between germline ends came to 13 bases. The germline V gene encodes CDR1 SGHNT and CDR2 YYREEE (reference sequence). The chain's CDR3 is CASSLVSGTGETQYF. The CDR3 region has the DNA TGTGCCAGCAGCTTGGTTTCAGGGACGGGAGAGACCCAGTACTTC.

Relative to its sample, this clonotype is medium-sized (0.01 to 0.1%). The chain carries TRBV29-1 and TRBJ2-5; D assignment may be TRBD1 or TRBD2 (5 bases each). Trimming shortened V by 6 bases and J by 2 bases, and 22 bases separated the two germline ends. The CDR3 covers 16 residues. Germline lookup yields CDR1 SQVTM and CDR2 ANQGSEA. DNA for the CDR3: TGCAGCGTCGTCCGGGACCCCTTTTTCAAACAAGAGACCCAGTACTTC. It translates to CSVVRDPFFKQETQYF.

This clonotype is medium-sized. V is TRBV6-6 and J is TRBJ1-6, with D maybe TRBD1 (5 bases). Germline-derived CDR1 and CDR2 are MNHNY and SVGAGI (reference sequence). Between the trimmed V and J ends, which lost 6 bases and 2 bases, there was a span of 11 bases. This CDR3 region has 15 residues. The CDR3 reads CASRPGGPYNSPLHF. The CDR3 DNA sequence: TGTGCCAGCAGGCCGGGGGGACCCTATAATTCACCCCTCCACTTT.

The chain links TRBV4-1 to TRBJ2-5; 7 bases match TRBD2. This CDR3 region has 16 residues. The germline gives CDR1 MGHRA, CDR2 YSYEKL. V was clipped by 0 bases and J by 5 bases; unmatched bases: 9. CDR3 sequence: CASSQDGGRGRETQYF. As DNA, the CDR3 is TGCGCCAGCAGCCAAGATGGCGGGCGGGGGAGGGAGACCCAGTACTTC.

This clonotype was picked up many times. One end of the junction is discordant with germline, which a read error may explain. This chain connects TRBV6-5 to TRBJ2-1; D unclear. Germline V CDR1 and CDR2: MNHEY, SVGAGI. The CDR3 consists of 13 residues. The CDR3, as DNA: TGTGCCAGCAGTGACTCCCCCGGAAATGAGCAGTTCTTC. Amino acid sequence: CASSDSPGNEQFF.

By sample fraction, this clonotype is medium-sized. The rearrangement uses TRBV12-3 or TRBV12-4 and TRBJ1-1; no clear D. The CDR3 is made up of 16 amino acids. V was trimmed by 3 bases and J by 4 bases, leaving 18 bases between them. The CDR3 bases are TGTGCCAGCAGTTTGAAGTTGAGGCCTTGGGGCACTGAAGCTTTCTTT. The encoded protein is CASSLKLRPWGTEAFF.